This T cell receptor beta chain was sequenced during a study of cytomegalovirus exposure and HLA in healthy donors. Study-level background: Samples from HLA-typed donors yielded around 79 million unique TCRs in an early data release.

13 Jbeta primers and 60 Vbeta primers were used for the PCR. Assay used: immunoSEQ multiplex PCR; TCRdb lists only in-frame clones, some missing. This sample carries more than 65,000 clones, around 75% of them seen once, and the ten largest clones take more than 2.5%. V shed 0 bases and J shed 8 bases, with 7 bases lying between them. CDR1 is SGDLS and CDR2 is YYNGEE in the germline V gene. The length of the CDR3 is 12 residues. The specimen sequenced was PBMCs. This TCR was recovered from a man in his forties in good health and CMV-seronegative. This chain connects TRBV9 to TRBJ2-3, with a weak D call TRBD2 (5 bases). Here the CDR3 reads CASSVAEGTQYF. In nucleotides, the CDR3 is TGTGCCAGCAGCGTAGCCGAGGGTACGCAGTATTTT.